Sequencing of this TCR beta chain was carried out in a study of blood T cell repertoires in COVID-19. Sequencing used immunoSEQ multiplex PCR; TCRdb keeps in-frame clones, though not all of them. The sample has roughly 410,000 clones, 70% to 90% seen once. This clone was seen a single time. Sequenced input: peripheral blood. The TCR sequence derives from a woman aged 60-70 years with COVID-19, enrolled during active disease.

CDR3 amino acids: CAISGGTSAYEQYF. CDR3 coding DNA: TGTGCCATCAGTGGAGGGACTAGCGCCTACGAGCAGTACTTC. The V call is TRBV10-3, the J call TRBJ2-7; 10 nucleotides match TRBD2. Germline assignment: CDR1 ENHRY and CDR2 SYGVKD. Trimming at V came to 4 bases and at J to 2 bases, leaving 2 bases not matched to a gene. This CDR3 region has 14 residues.